The 29 T cell receptor beta chains given below trace back to one sample, sequenced in a study of blood T cell repertoires in COVID-19. The assay was immunoSEQ multiplex PCR, and TCRdb's table has in-frame clones only and misses some. The sample lists tens of thousands of clones; approximately 90% were seen once. Sequenced material: peripheral blood. The receptors originated from a woman older than 75 with active COVID-19.

There are a few counts of this clone. V is TRBV27 and J is TRBJ2-5, with TRBD1 matching 7 bases. Germline lookup yields CDR1 MNHEY and CDR2 SMNVEV (reference sequence). V lost 2 bases and J lost 1; bases outside the gene matches: 7. The CDR3 extends over 16 amino acids. As DNA, the CDR3 is TGTGCCAGCAGTTTACCATTCACAGGGGCCCAAGAGACCCAGTACTTC. Its protein is CASSLPFTGAQETQYF.

The rearrangement joins TRBV29-1 to TRBJ1-1, with D unresolved. Germline lookup yields CDR1 SQVTM and CDR2 ANQGSEA. The CDR3 runs to 13 residues. V lost 5 bases, J lost 5 bases, and 15 bases lay in between. The CDR3 loop is CSVRGIPETEAFF. The CDR3 region has the DNA TGCAGCGTTAGAGGGATCCCGGAGACTGAAGCTTTCTTT.

The V gene is TRBV7-9, the J gene TRBJ2-1, with a possible D match to TRBD2 (6 bases). Trimming cost V 4 bases and J 6 bases, with 16 bases left between them. Germline values: CDR1 SEHNR, CDR2 FQNEAQ (reference sequence). This CDR3 has 15 amino acids. The CDR3 DNA sequence: TGTGCCAGCAGCTCCCCGTGGGGGGAGGTCAATGAGCAGTTCTTC. Translation: CASSSPWGEVNEQFF.

This clone has a single count. This chain uses TRBV19 with TRBJ2-5; TRBD2 agrees at 7 bases. The CDR3 is 15 amino acids. Germline V gene sequence: CDR1 LNHDA, CDR2 SQIVND (reference sequence). V lost 6 bases, J lost 0 bases, and 7 bases stayed unmatched. The CDR3 loop is CASSPPGGNQETQYF. The CDR3, as DNA: TGTGCCAGTAGCCCGCCGGGGGGTAACCAAGAGACCCAGTACTTC.

The rearrangement joins TRBV6-6 to TRBJ1-3, with D perhaps TRBD1 (6 bases). The CDR3 is made up of 14 amino acids. V lost 2 bases and J 2 bases, leaving 7 bases between the germline ends. Germline assignment: CDR1 MNHNY and CDR2 SVGAGI (reference sequence). CDR3 bases: TGTGCCAGCAGTTACAACAGGGCTGGAAACACCATATATTTT. It translates to CASSYNRAGNTIYF.

Points on this clone: Distinct nucleotide sequences in the sample also encode this CDR3. CDR3 nucleotides: TGTGCCAGCAGCCTCACAGGGGGCACTGAAGCTTTCTTT. Its translation: CASSLTGGTEAFF. This chain connects TRBV7-9 to TRBJ1-1, with 8 bases aligning to TRBD1. The CDR3 spans 13 residues. V was pared by 5 bases and J by 4 bases, with 3 bases of the junction left unmatched. Per germline, CDR1 SEHNR and CDR2 FQNEAQ (reference sequence).

The chain joins TRBV19 to TRBJ2-2, with 11 bases aligning to TRBD2. The junction had 4 bases not matched to a gene; V was cut back by 4 bases and J by 6 bases. The germline V gene encodes CDR1 LNHDA and CDR2 SQIVND (reference sequence). There are 15 residues in the CDR3. The CDR3 sequence is CASSTSTSGAGELFF. CDR3 bases: TGTGCCAGTAGTACGTCGACTAGCGGGGCCGGGGAGCTGTTTTTT.

The rearrangement uses TRBV28 and TRBJ2-5, with D possibly being TRBD2 (6 bases). V lost 2 bases and J 4 bases, leaving 14 bases between the germline ends. From germline, CDR1 is MDHEN and CDR2 SYDVKM. CDR3 length: 15 amino acids. The chain's CDR3 is CASSLIMSSAETQYF. As DNA, the CDR3 is TGTGCCAGCAGTTTAATTATGTCTAGCGCAGAGACCCAGTACTTC.

The chain uses TRBV5-4 and TRBJ2-1; D is possibly TRBD1 (6 bases). Germline CDR1 reads SGHNT; CDR2 reads YYREEE (reference sequence). The V and J ends lost 2 bases and 5 bases respectively, with 14 bases between them. The CDR3 is made up of 15 amino acids. The CDR3 loop reads CASSFKGKGDNEQFF. In nucleotides, the CDR3 is TGTGCCAGCAGCTTTAAGGGGAAGGGGGACAATGAGCAGTTCTTC.

The V gene is TRBV6-5, the J gene TRBJ2-3, with 8 nucleotides matching TRBD1. The V segment lost 7 bases and the J segment 3 bases; nucleotides outside the gene matches: 3. Germline-derived CDR1 and CDR2 are MNHEY and SVGAGI. CDR3 length: 13 residues. The chain's CDR3 is CASIRGLTDTQYF. For the CDR3, the DNA is TGTGCCAGCATCAGGGGGCTGACAGATACGCAGTATTTT.

The genes are TRBV6-6 and TRBJ1-4; TRBD1 agrees at 7 bases. Trimming removed 5 bases from V and 12 bases from J; junction bases left unmatched: 6. The CDR3 is made up of 12 amino acids. Germline V lookup: CDR1 MNHNY, CDR2 SVGAGI (reference sequence). The CDR3 is CASSPGQEELFF. The CDR3, as DNA: TGTGCCAGCAGTCCAGGACAGGAGGAACTGTTTTTT.

This rearrangement joins TRBV28 to TRBJ2-5, with D hard to call. The CDR3 has 14 residues. V lost 6 bases to trimming and J lost 0 bases, with 11 bases between them. Per the germline V gene, CDR1 is MDHEN and CDR2 is SYDVKM. This chain's CDR3 is CASSPSVYQETQYF. CDR3 coding DNA: TGTGCCAGCAGCCCCTCCGTGTACCAAGAGACCCAGTACTTC.

The V gene is TRBV3-1 (or the pseudogene TRBV3-2), the J gene TRBJ1-6, with TRBD1 identical over 7 bases. The CDR3 has 15 residues. The V segment lost 4 bases and the J segment 6 bases; nucleotides outside the gene matches: 6. Germline V lookup: CDR1 LGHDT, CDR2 YNNKEL (reference sequence). This chain's CDR3 is CASSLQAGGNSPLHF. CDR3 bases: TGTGCCAGCAGCCTACAGGCAGGGGGTAATTCACCCCTCCACTTT.

V gene TRBV28 combines with J gene TRBJ1-4, with 7 bases fitting TRBD1. The V and J ends lost 5 bases and 3 bases, in that order; junction bases with no gene match: 6. Germline CDR1 MDHEN, CDR2 SYDVKM. This CDR3 contains 15 residues. The DNA for the CDR3 is TGTGCCAGCAGTCCCGAAGGGACAGCTAATGAAAAACTGTTTTTT. It translates to CASSPEGTANEKLFF.

The CDR3 DNA reads TGTGCCAGCAGCCCTGGACTGAGCACAGATACGCAGTATTTT. Protein: CASSPGLSTDTQYF. V and J are TRBV11-2 and TRBJ2-3; possible D gene TRBD2, 5 bases. The CDR3 loop spans 14 amino acids. Germline V gene lookup returns CDR1 SGHAT and CDR2 FQNNGV. With 5 bases removed from V and 0 bases from J, the gap between germline ends came to 9 bases.

The chain has TRBV2 and TRBJ1-2; D may be TRBD1 (6 bases). This CDR3 has 14 residues. Germline CDR1 reads SNHLY; CDR2 reads FYNNEI. V was clipped by 4 bases and J by 8 bases, with 17 bases between them. The CDR3 spells CASSGGGGAFGYTF. CDR3 in DNA: TGTGCCAGCAGTGGTGGGGGGGGCGCGTTCGGCTACACCTTC.

The chain links TRBV28 to TRBJ1-1; possibly TRBD1 for D (6 bases). V was pared by 3 bases and J by 1 base, with 15 bases between. The CDR3 sequence is 16 residues long. The germline gives CDR1 MDHEN, CDR2 SYDVKM. CDR3 protein: CASSLPLGGRNTEAFF. CDR3 coding DNA: TGTGCCAGCAGTTTGCCCCTCGGGGGGCGGAACACTGAAGCTTTCTTT. The full variable domain, rest sourced from reference TRBV28 and TRBJ1-1, is DVKVTQSSRYLVKRTGEKVFLECVQDMDHENMFWYRQDPGLGLRLIYFSYDVKMKEKGDIPEGYSVSREKKERFSLILESASTNQTSMYLCASSLPLGGRNTEAFFGQGTRLTVV.

The CDR3 reads CASSRGGAWDIQYF. The CDR3, as DNA: TGTGCCAGCAGCCGCGGGGGGGCCTGGGACATTCAGTACTTC. The chain has TRBV7-9 and TRBJ2-4; 9 bases agree with TRBD2. CDR1 is SEHNR and CDR2 is FQNEAQ in the germline V gene (reference sequence). With 5 bases clipped from V and 8 bases from J, the junction kept 7 bases outside the gene matches. CDR3 length: 14 amino acids.

DNA for the CDR3: TGCGCCAGCGGGGCCGGGGGAGACGTAAGCATTCAGTACTTC. Its protein is CASGAGGDVSIQYF. The gene calls are TRBV5-1 and TRBJ2-4; D is possibly TRBD2 (6 bases). The CDR3 contains 14 residues. CDR1 and CDR2 (germline): SGHRS, YFSETQ. V was trimmed by 7 bases and J by 9 bases, leaving 20 bases between them.

The chain joins TRBV21-1 to TRBJ2-7; TRBD1, the table's D call, lacks a check against the DNA. TRBV21-1 is flagged as a pseudogene. The CDR3 extends over 14 amino acids. The CDR3, as DNA: TGTGCCAGCAGCCACTACAGGGGGGGCCACGAGCAGTACTTC. Residues: CASSHYRGGHEQYF.

The chain combines TRBV10-2 with TRBJ1-3; 8 bases are shared with TRBD1. The ends lost 4 bases at V and 1 base at J; junction bases unmatched: 3. Germline loops: CDR1 WSHSY, CDR2 SAAADI. The CDR3 has 15 residues. In DNA, the CDR3 is TGCGCCAGCAGTGGCGGGACAGGATCTGGAAACACCATATATTTT. This translates into CASSGGTGSGNTIYF.

The chain couples TRBV6-5 to TRBJ1-3, with D unresolved. Trimming shortened V by 7 bases and J by 2 bases, and 6 bases separated the two germline ends. The length of the CDR3 is 12 residues. CDR1 is MNHEY, CDR2 SVGAGI, per germline. This CDR3 reads CASTSAGNTIYF. CDR3 DNA sequence: TGTGCCAGCACCTCAGCTGGAAACACCATATATTTT.

The genes are TRBV18 and TRBJ1-1; 8 nucleotides match TRBD1. Unmatched junction bases numbered 8, after V lost 3 bases and J lost 5 bases. The germline gives CDR1 KGHSH, CDR2 LQKENI. This CDR3 contains 15 residues. CDR3 amino acids: CASSPGQVKGTEAFF. The CDR3 DNA reads TGTGCCAGCTCACCGGGACAGGTCAAGGGGACTGAAGCTTTCTTT.

The chain joins TRBV5-1 to TRBJ2-2; D not certain. CDR1 SGHRS and CDR2 YFSETQ come from the germline V gene. V gave up 6 bases and J gave up 1 base, with 10 bases separating them. The CDR3 sequence is 14 residues long. The CDR3 DNA follows: TGCGCCAGCATGCTTGAGTTGAACACCGGGGAGCTGTTTTTT. Its translation is CASMLELNTGELFF.

The rearrangement uses TRBV18 and TRBJ2-1; TRBD2 matches 7 bases. Trimming took 3 bases from V and 5 from J; bases not matched to a gene: 7. Looked up from germline, CDR1 is KGHSH and CDR2 is LQKENI. CDR3 length equals 15 residues. The CDR3 nucleotides read TGTGCCAGCTCACCCGGCGGGAGCGGCCACAATGAGCAGTTCTTC. It yields the protein CASSPGGSGHNEQFF.

The chain has TRBV3-1 (or the pseudogene TRBV3-2) and TRBJ1-6, with D uncertain. V was cut by 0 bases and J by 8 bases, with 23 bases left in between. CDR1 LGHDT and CDR2 YNNKEL come from the germline V gene (reference sequence). The CDR3 contains 19 residues. The CDR3 loop is CASSQEPPVRFPADSPLHF. The CDR3 DNA reads TGTGCCAGCAGCCAAGAACCTCCCGTCAGGTTTCCCGCCGATTCACCCCTCCACTTT.

In nucleotides, the CDR3 is TGTGCCAGCACCCAATCAGTCGACAGACCGGACAGTCAAGAGACCCAGTACTTC. This translates into CASTQSVDRPDSQETQYF. The chain combines TRBV28 with TRBJ2-5; D might be TRBD1 (6 bases). CDR1 and CDR2 from the germline V gene are MDHEN and SYDVKM. V was shortened by 7 bases and J by 2 bases, with 26 bases between the two germline ends. The CDR3 spans 18 residues.

The rearrangement joins TRBV5-5 to TRBJ2-1; 10 bases align to TRBD2. The ends lost 8 bases at V and 3 bases at J; junction bases unmatched: 8. Germline V gene sequence: CDR1 SGHKS, CDR2 YYEKEE (reference sequence). This CDR3 contains 15 residues. Here the CDR3 DNA reads TGTGCCAGTAGTACCGGGACTAGCGTCTACAATGAGCAGTTCTTC. Residues: CASSTGTSVYNEQFF.

The rearrangement uses TRBV28 and TRBJ1-5; the D is unclear. Germline CDR1 is MDHEN and CDR2 is SYDVKM. The CDR3 extends over 13 amino acids. Trimming shortened V by 5 bases and J by 3 bases, and 8 bases separated the two germline ends. Here the CDR3 reads CASSPTNNQPQHF. Written as DNA, the CDR3 is TGTGCCAGCAGTCCCACTAACAATCAGCCCCAGCATTTT.